The text below deals with one T cell receptor beta chain. The assay was immunoSEQ multiplex PCR, and TCRdb's table has in-frame clones only and misses some. The profile shows about 25,000 clones, around 95% of them singletons. Germline V CDR1 and CDR2: SNHLY, FYNNEI. V lost 4 bases to trimming and J lost 6 bases; unmatched junction nucleotides: 8. CDR3 length: 15 residues. The sorted conventional CD4 T cells were gated as CD4+CD127+. The data stem from a study of B cell selection in AIRE deficiency. The clonotype originates from a human donor in good health. Sequencing input: CD4+CD127+ conventional T cells sorted from PBMCs. The chain uses TRBV2 and TRBJ1-4; 7 nucleotides agree with TRBD1. CDR3 region: CASSGNPGGDEKLFF. The CDR3 DNA follows: TGTGCCAGCAGTGGAAATCCAGGGGGGGATGAAAAACTGTTTTTT.